The present entry profiles one T cell receptor beta chain with its context. What it recognizes is unknown. This sample includes further DNA sequences coding for the same CDR3. These data belong to a study of EBV T-cell therapy then PD-1 blockade in nasopharyngeal carcinoma. V was pared by 4 bases and J by 3 bases, with 3 bases of the junction left unmatched. The CDR3 is 12 residues long. Germline V gene lookup returns CDR1 SQVTM and CDR2 ANQGSEA. Documented time point: 266 days after commencement of treatment, after nivolumab therapy. Treatment defined: AdE1-LMPpoly-expanded autologous EBV-specific T-cell therapy followed by anti-PD-1 nivolumab. Produced via immunoSEQ multiplex PCR; TCRdb's table is partial and in-frame only. The table has 20,000 to 25,000 clones, about 86% seen once.

The specimen comprised CD8+ T cells from blood, sampled at day 266 from a patient whose treatment included autologous EBV-specific T cells and nivolumab. V usage is TRBV29-1 and J usage is TRBJ2-7, with TRBD1 matching 7 bases. The receptor was isolated from a man aged 40-50 years with nasopharyngeal carcinoma. The CDR3 bases are TGCAGCGTTGTGGGACAGAGCTACGAGCAGTACTTC. Translating gives CSVVGQSYEQYF.